One T cell receptor beta chain is described in this entry. This record comes from a study of OX40 agonist ivuxolimab in advanced cancers. Assay used: immunoSEQ multiplex PCR; TCRdb lists only in-frame clones, some missing. The data show approximately 80,000 clones, around 87% seen once. The ends lost 1 base at V and 9 bases at J; junction bases unmatched: 11. The CDR3 runs to 15 residues. CDR1 and CDR2 (germline): SGHVS, FQNEAQ. The J gene is TRBJ1-1, the V gene TRBV7-8; 7 bases fit TRBD1. This TCR was recovered from an adult with an advanced solid tumor such as melanoma, head and neck, liver or kidney cancer. Material: CD4+ or CD8+ T cells sorted from blood, obtained in a trial of the OX40 agonist ivuxolimab. CDR3 sequence: CASSLDSGGRGQAFF. The CDR3, as DNA: TGTGCCAGCAGCTTAGATTCAGGGGGGCGCGGCCAAGCTTTCTTT.